These 25 T cell receptor beta chains were sequenced from one sample in a study of cytomegalovirus exposure and HLA in healthy donors listed by TCRdb under 2017. The library came from the immunoSEQ multiplex PCR assay. The multiplex PCR relied on a mix of 60 forward primers for TCR Vbeta segments and 13 reverse primers for TCR Jbeta segments. TCRdb took over this immuneACCESS table, retaining in-frame rearrangements with V and J assigned. Such tables are incomplete; in checked studies, under half of the missing clones stem from an unresolved V gene, and the remainder is unexplained. Present in this sample are some 210,000 clones, around 81% of which were seen just once. The ten top clones hold 9.5% to 13% of the sample. Sequencing was carried out using PBMCs. The receptors were gathered from a woman aged 45-65 years in good health and CMV-seropositive.

V is TRBV5-1 and J is TRBJ1-2, with D unresolved. Germline V gene sequence: CDR1 SGHRS, CDR2 YFSETQ. Trimming took off 3 bases at V and 2 bases at J, with 8 bases between the two ends. This CDR3 is 13 amino acids long. CDR3 nucleotides: TGCGCCAGCAGCTCAACAGTGAACTATGGCTACACCTTC. Encoded protein: CASSSTVNYGYTF.

V usage is TRBV6-5 and J usage is TRBJ2-2; no firm D call. This CDR3 region has 13 residues. Germline V lookup: CDR1 MNHEY, CDR2 SVGAGI. The V gene lost 6 bases and the J gene lost 4 bases, with 9 bases spanning the gap. This CDR3 reads CASRSEVTGELFF. CDR3 DNA sequence: TGTGCCAGCAGGAGTGAAGTCACCGGGGAGCTGTTTTTT.

The V and J genes are TRBV11-2 and TRBJ1-5; TRBD1 matches 9 bases. V gave up 0 bases and J gave up 1 base; unmatched junction bases: 4. Germline V gene lookup returns CDR1 SGHAT and CDR2 FQNNGV. This CDR3 is built from 17 residues. In DNA form, the CDR3 reads TGTGCCAGCAGCTTAGAAGAGACAGGGGGAAGCAATCAGCCCCAGCATTTT. This sequence encodes CASSLEETGGSNQPQHF.

Notes on this clone: Its ends do not fully match the called genes, so a read error is possible. The rearrangement joins TRBV2 to TRBJ2-1, with D possibly TRBD2 on 6 matching bases. This CDR3 comprises 12 residues. Germline CDR1 is SNHLY and CDR2 is FYNNEI. The CDR3 DNA follows: TGTGCCAGCAGTCGGGGGTGGAATGAGCAGCTCTTC. Translated: CASSRGWNEQLF.

The chain combines TRBV2 with TRBJ1-2, with a possible D match to TRBD1 (6 bases). This CDR3 region has 13 residues. Trimming removed 6 bases from V and 3 bases from J, with 11 bases in between. In germline, CDR1 is SNHLY, CDR2 FYNNEI. CDR3 in amino acids: CASSQQGDYGYTF. CDR3 nucleotides: TGTGCCAGCAGCCAACAGGGTGACTATGGCTACACCTTC.

A single count supports this clone. This chain uses TRBV28 with TRBJ1-3, with 7 nucleotides matching TRBD1. The CDR3 covers 16 residues. Trimming at V came to 6 bases and at J to 0 bases, leaving 8 bases not matched to a gene. Germline V gene sequence: CDR1 MDHEN, CDR2 SYDVKM. In nucleotides, the CDR3 is TGTGCCAGCAGGGTGCCGGGACAGTACTCTGGAAACACCATATATTTT. Its translation: CASRVPGQYSGNTIYF. The full variable domain, with the rest looked up from reference TRBV28 and TRBJ1-3, is DVKVTQSSRYLVKRTGEKVFLECVQDMDHENMFWYRQDPGLGLRLIYFSYDVKMKEKGDIPEGYSVSREKKERFSLILESASTNQTSMYLCASRVPGQYSGNTIYFGEGSWLTVV.

The V and J genes are TRBV18 and TRBJ1-1; no definite D call. V lost 3 bases, J lost 1 base, and 15 bases lay in between. Per germline, CDR1 KGHSH and CDR2 LQKENI. The CDR3 covers 16 residues. CDR3 sequence reads: CASSPSSLGTNTEAFF. In DNA form, the CDR3 reads TGTGCCAGCTCACCGAGCAGTTTGGGCACGAACACTGAAGCTTTCTTT.

V usage is TRBV5-1 and J usage is TRBJ2-7; D is perhaps TRBD1 (5 bases). Trimming took off 3 bases at V and 5 bases at J, with 15 bases between the two ends. CDR1 and CDR2 (germline): SGHRS, YFSETQ. The length of the CDR3 is 14 residues. CDR3 sequence (DNA): TGCGCCAGCAGCTCACTGGACACGCCGGACGAGCAGTACTTC. Amino acid sequence: CASSSLDTPDEQYF.

V usage is TRBV19 and J usage is TRBJ1-1; D might be TRBD1 (5 bases). Germline CDR1 reads LNHDA; CDR2 reads SQIVND (reference sequence). The CDR3 runs 13 residues. The V gene lost 6 bases and the J gene lost 4 bases, with 12 bases spanning the gap. The CDR3 sequence: CASSPGLATEAFF. The CDR3 coding sequence is TGTGCCAGTAGCCCAGGGTTGGCCACTGAAGCTTTCTTT.

This chain joins TRBV19 and TRBJ1-5; TRBD1 might be the D (5 bases). CDR1 is LNHDA, CDR2 SQIVND, per germline (reference sequence). The CDR3 has 15 residues. Trimming took 3 bases from V and 5 from J, leaving 14 bases between them. In DNA form, the CDR3 reads TGTGCCAGTAGTATCCGGGGGGGTTATTATCAGCCCCAGCATTTT. Encoded protein: CASSIRGGYYQPQHF.

The chain employs TRBV18 and TRBJ1-4; 7 nucleotides line up with TRBD1. Germline V gives CDR1 KGHSH, CDR2 LQKENI. There are 16 residues in the CDR3. V gave up 5 bases and J gave up 0 bases; unmatched junction bases: 6. CDR3 DNA: TGTGCCAGCTCATCAATAACAGGGGCAACTAATGAAAAACTGTTTTTT. Encoded protein: CASSSITGATNEKLFF.

This chain uses TRBV28 with TRBJ1-1; 10 nucleotides agree with TRBD1. The CDR3 totals 15 residues. Germline V gene data show CDR1 as MDHEN and CDR2 as SYDVKM. V trimming: 8 bases; J trimming: 4 bases; junction bases outside the gene matches: 10. The CDR3 region is CASPPGQGRGTEAFF. CDR3 sequence (DNA): TGTGCCAGCCCACCGGGACAGGGGAGAGGCACTGAAGCTTTCTTT.

The chain joins TRBV30 to TRBJ1-2; 10 bases line up with TRBD1. Germline-derived CDR1 and CDR2 are GTSNPN and SVGIG (reference sequence). The CDR3 spans 15 residues. V shed 1 base and J 4 bases; nucleotides not matched to a gene: 6. The CDR3 DNA is TGTGCCTGGAGTGCACCGGGACAGGGGATCTATGGCTACACCTTC. Encoded protein: CAWSAPGQGIYGYTF.

This clone was observed a few times. The chain links TRBV5-4 to TRBJ2-5; the D is unclear. CDR3 length equals 15 residues. V shed 1 base and J shed 5 bases, with 15 bases lying between them. Germline V gene data show CDR1 as SGHNT and CDR2 as YYREEE (reference sequence). The CDR3 DNA reads TGTGCCAGCAGCTTGTCCCCTCGGGTCCGCGAGACCCAGTACTTC. Its protein is CASSLSPRVRETQYF. The full variable domain, in which reference TRBV5-4 and TRBJ2-5 provide the parts outside the CDR3, is ETGVTQSPTHLIKTRGQQVTLRCSSQSGHNTVSWYQQALGQGPQFIFQYYREEENGRGNFPPRFSGLQFPNYSSELNVNALELDDSALYLCASSLSPRVRETQYFGPGTRLLVL.

V and J are TRBV5-4 and TRBJ2-7; D perhaps matches TRBD1 (6 bases). This CDR3 has 14 amino acids. CDR1 and CDR2 (germline): SGHNT, YYREEE (reference sequence). Trimming took off 3 bases at V and 3 bases at J, with 13 bases between the two ends. CDR3 amino acids: CASSSKEQGYEQYF. The CDR3 bases are TGTGCCAGCAGCTCGAAGGAACAGGGCTACGAGCAGTACTTC.

This clone occurred once. The chain has TRBV7-2 and TRBJ1-2, with 7 nucleotides matching TRBD1. This CDR3 comprises 15 residues. After removal of 0 bases from V and 3 bases from J, the junction contained 4 bases not matched to a gene. From germline, CDR1 is SGHTA and CDR2 FQGNSA. The CDR3 region has the DNA TGTGCCAGCAGCTTAGCAGGACAGGCCCACTATGGCTACACCTTC. This encodes CASSLAGQAHYGYTF.

The J gene is TRBJ1-5, the V gene TRBV5-1, with 7 bases aligning to TRBD1. Per the germline V gene, CDR1 is SGHRS and CDR2 is YFSETQ. V lost 5 bases, J lost 6 bases, and 5 bases stayed unmatched. The CDR3 length is 13 residues. The CDR3 region has the DNA TGCGCCAGCAGTAACAGGGGAGGTCAGCCCCAGCATTTT. Encoded protein: CASSNRGGQPQHF.

The gene calls are TRBV9 and TRBJ1-1, with 7 positions matching TRBD1. CDR3 size: 15 residues. Germline-derived CDR1 and CDR2 are SGDLS and YYNGEE. The junction had 3 bases not matched to a gene; V was cut back by 0 bases and J by 1 base. DNA for the CDR3: TGTGCCAGCAGCGTAGGAAACAGGGGGAACACTGAAGCTTTCTTT. Protein product: CASSVGNRGNTEAFF.

The chain links TRBV5-5 to TRBJ2-5, with 9 positions matching TRBD2. The CDR3 contains 16 residues. The trim removed 4 bases at V and 5 bases at J, leaving 12 bases unmatched. Looked up from germline, CDR1 is SGHKS and CDR2 is YYEKEE (reference sequence). CDR3 coding DNA: TGTGCCAGCAGCCCCCTACCGGTAGCGGGGGATGAGACCCAGTACTTC. It encodes CASSPLPVAGDETQYF.

The chain couples TRBV10-1 to TRBJ2-5, with 7 bases lining up with TRBD1. Germline trimming cut 5 bases from V and 2 bases from J; bases unmatched to any gene: 8. CDR3 length: 15 amino acids. Germline CDR1 and CDR2: WNHNN and SYGVQD (reference sequence). Here the CDR3 reads CASSKQRTGQETQYF. The DNA of the CDR3 is TGCGCCAGCAGTAAACAACGGACAGGTCAAGAGACCCAGTACTTC.

The chain recombines TRBV30 with TRBJ2-5; D gene uncertain. The end of the DNA aligns better with TRBJ2-7, so the J call may be wrong. Germline lookup yields CDR1 GTSNPN and CDR2 SVGIG (reference sequence). This CDR3 has 11 residues. The CDR3 here is CAWSPLGEQYF. CDR3 nucleotides: TGTGCCTGGAGTCCATTGGGCGAGCAGTACTTC.

The rearrangement joins TRBV28 to TRBJ2-7; tentative D call: TRBD2 (5 bases). The CDR3 has 12 amino acids. From germline, CDR1 is MDHEN and CDR2 SYDVKM. V lost 6 bases, J lost 6 bases, and 12 bases lay in between. CDR3 sequence: CASSTEEVEQYF. The CDR3 DNA reads TGTGCCAGCAGCACGGAGGAAGTCGAGCAGTACTTC. The full variable domain, rest sourced from reference TRBV28 and TRBJ2-7, is DVKVTQSSRYLVKRTGEKVFLECVQDMDHENMFWYRQDPGLGLRLIYFSYDVKMKEKGDIPEGYSVSREKKERFSLILESASTNQTSMYLCASSTEEVEQYFGPGTRLTVT.

The chain joins TRBV27 to TRBJ2-7; 7 bases map to TRBD1. CDR1 MNHEY and CDR2 SMNVEV come from the germline V gene (reference sequence). V lost 5 bases, J lost 1 base, and 8 bases stayed unmatched. The CDR3 is 15 amino acids. The CDR3 DNA reads TGTGCCAGCAGTCGGACCCCGGGACAGTCCTACGAGCAGTACTTC. This codes for CASSRTPGQSYEQYF.

The V gene is TRBV29-1, the J gene TRBJ1-5, with 8 bases aligning to TRBD1. Germline V gene data show CDR1 as SQVTM and CDR2 as ANQGSEA. After removal of 5 bases from V and 6 bases from J, the junction contained 9 bases not matched to a gene. This CDR3 has 14 amino acids. The CDR3 bases are TGCAGCGTTCAGACAGGGGTTCTTGGTCAGCCCCAGCATTTT. Its protein product is CSVQTGVLGQPQHF.

The V gene is TRBV7-2, the J gene TRBJ2-3; 12 bases are a match to TRBD2. The CDR3 is 18 residues long. Per germline, CDR1 SGHTA and CDR2 FQGNSA. V was pared by 1 base and J by 0 bases, with 5 bases of the junction left unmatched. DNA for the CDR3: TGTGCCAGCAGCTTAGTACTAGCGGGGGGCGTGAGCACAGATACGCAGTATTTT. Translating it yields CASSLVLAGGVSTDTQYF.